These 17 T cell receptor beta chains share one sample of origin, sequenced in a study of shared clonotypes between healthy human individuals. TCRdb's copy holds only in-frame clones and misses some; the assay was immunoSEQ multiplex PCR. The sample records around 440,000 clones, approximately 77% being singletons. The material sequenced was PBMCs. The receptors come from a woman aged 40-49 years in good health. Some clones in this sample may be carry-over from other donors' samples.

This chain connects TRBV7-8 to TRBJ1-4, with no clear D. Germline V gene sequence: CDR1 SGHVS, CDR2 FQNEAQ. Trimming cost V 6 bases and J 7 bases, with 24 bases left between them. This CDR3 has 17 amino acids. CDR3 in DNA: TGTGCCAGCAGTAGTACACCGCGAATAAGTCCCGGTGAAAAACTGTTTTTT. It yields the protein CASSSTPRISPGEKLFF.

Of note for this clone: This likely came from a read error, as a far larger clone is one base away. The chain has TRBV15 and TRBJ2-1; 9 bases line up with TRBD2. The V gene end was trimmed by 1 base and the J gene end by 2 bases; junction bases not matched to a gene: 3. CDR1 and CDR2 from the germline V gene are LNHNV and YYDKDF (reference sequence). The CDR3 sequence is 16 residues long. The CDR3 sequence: CATSRGGRAPYNEQFF. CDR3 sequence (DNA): TGTGCCACCAGCAGAGGCGGGAGGGCCCCCTACAATGAGCAGTTCTTC.

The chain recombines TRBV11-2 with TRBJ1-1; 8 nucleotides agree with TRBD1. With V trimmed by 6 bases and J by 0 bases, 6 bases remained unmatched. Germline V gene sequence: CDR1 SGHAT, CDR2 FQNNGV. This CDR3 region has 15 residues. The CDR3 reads CASRSTGGMNTEAFF. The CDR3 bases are TGTGCCAGCAGAAGTACAGGGGGAATGAACACTGAAGCTTTCTTT.

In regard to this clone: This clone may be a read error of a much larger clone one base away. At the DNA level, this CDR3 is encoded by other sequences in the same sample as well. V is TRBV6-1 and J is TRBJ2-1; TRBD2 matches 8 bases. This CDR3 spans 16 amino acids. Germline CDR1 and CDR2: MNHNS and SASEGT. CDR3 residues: CASSEVRTSGGNEQFF. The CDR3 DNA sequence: TGTGCTAGCAGTGAAGTAAGAACTAGCGGAGGCAATGAGCAGTTCTTC.

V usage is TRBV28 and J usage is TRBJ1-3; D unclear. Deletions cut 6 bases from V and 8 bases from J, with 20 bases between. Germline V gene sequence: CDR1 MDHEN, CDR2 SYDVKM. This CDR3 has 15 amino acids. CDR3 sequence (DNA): TGTGCCAGCAGCCGTAACGGGAGGATCGGGGACACCATATATTTT. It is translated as CASSRNGRIGDTIYF.

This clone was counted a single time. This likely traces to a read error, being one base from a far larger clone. The CDR3 spells CALRREGFDEQFF. CDR3 DNA: TGTGCCCTGCGGCGGGAAGGGTTCGATGAGCAGTTCTTC. V is TRBV7-9 and J is TRBJ2-1; a weak D match, TRBD2 (6 bases). The V and J ends lost 11 bases and 8 bases respectively, with 19 bases between them. Germline V lookup: CDR1 SEHNR, CDR2 FQNEAQ (reference sequence). The CDR3 has 13 residues.

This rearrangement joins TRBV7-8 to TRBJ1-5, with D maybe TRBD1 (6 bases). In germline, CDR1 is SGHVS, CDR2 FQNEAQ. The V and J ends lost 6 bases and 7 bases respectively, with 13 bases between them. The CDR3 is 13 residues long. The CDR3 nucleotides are TGTGCCAGCAGGCTTGAAGGGGGGCAGCCCCAGCATTTT. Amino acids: CASRLEGGQPQHF.

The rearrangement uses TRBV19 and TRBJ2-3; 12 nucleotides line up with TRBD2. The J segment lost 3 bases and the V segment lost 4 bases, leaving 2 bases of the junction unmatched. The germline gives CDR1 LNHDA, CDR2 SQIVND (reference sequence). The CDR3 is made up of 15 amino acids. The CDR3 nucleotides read TGTGCCAGTAGTAGGACTAGCGGGGATACAGATACGCAGTATTTT. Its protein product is CASSRTSGDTDTQYF.

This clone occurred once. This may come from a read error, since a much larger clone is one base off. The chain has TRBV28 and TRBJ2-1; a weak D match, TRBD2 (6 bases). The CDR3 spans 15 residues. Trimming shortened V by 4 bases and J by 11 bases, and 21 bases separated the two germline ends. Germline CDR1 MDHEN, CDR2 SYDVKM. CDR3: CASSSLAPSVDKQFF. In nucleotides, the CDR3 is TGTGCCAGCAGTTCTCTAGCGCCGTCAGTGGATAAGCAGTTCTTC.

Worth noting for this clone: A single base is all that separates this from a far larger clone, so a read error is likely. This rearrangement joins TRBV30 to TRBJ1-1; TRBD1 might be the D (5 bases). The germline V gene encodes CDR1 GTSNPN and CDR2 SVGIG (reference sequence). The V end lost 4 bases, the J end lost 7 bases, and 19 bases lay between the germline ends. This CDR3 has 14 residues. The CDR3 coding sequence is TGTGCCTGGACAGTCGCAATGGGGCGGCTTGAAGCTTTCTTT. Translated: CAWTVAMGRLEAFF.

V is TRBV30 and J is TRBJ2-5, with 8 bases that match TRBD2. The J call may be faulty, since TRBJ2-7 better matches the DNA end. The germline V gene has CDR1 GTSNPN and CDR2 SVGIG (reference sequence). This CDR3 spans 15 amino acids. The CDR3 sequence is CAWSRGGLTTYEQYF. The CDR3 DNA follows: TGTGCCTGGAGCCGGGGGGGACTCACCACCTACGAGCAGTACTTC.

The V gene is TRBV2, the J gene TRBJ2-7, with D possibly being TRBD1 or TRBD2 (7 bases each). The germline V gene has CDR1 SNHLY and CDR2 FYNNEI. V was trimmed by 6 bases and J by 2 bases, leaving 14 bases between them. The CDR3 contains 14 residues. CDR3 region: CASRRGTETYEQYF. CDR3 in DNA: TGTGCCAGCAGGCGGGGGACAGAAACCTACGAGCAGTACTTC.

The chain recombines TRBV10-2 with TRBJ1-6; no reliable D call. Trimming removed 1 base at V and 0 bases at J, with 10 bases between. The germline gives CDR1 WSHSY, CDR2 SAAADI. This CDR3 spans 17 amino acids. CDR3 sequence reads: CASSELLGSSYNSPLHF. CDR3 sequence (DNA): TGCGCCAGCAGTGAGTTGTTGGGAAGCTCCTATAATTCACCCCTCCACTTT.

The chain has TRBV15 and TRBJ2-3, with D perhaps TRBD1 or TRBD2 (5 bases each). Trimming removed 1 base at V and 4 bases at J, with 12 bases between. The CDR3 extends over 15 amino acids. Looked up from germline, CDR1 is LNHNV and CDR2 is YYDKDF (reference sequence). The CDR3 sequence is CATSRVGDGSDTQYF. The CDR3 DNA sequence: TGTGCCACCAGCAGAGTGGGGGATGGGTCAGATACGCAGTATTTT. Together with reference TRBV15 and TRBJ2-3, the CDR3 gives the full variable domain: DAMVIQNPRYQVTQFGKPVTLSCSQTLNHNVMYWYQQKSSQAPKLLFHYYDKDFNNEADTPDNFQSRRPNTSFCFLDIRSPGLGDTAMYLCATSRVGDGSDTQYFGPGTRLTVL.

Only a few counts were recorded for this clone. DNA of the CDR3: TGTGCCAGCAGAGGAGACACTAATGAAAAACTGTTTTTT. The encoded protein is CASRGDTNEKLFF. The gene calls are TRBV2 and TRBJ1-4; D ambiguous. Germline V lookup: CDR1 SNHLY, CDR2 FYNNEI. V gave up 6 bases and J gave up 2 bases, with 7 bases separating them. The length of the CDR3 is 13 residues.

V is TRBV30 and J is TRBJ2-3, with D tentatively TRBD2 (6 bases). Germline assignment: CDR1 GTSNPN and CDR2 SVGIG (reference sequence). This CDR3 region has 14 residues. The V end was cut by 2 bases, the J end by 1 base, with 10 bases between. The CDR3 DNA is TGTGCCTGGAGTCCTAGCGTGGGCACAGATACGCAGTATTTT. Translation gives CAWSPSVGTDTQYF. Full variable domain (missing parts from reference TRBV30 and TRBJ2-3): SQTIHQWPATLVQPVGSPLSLECTVEGTSNPNLYWYRQAAGRGLQLLFYSVGIGQISSEVPQNLSASRPQDRQFILSSKKLLLSDSGFYLCAWSPSVGTDTQYFGPGTRLTVL.

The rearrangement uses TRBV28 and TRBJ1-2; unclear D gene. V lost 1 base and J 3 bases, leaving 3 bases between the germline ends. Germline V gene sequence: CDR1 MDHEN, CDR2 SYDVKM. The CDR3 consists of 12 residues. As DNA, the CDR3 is TGTGCCAGCAGTTTATTTGACTATGGCTACACCTTC. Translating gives CASSLFDYGYTF.